This T cell receptor (beta chain) was recovered during a study of blood T cell repertoires in COVID-19. Germline values: CDR1 MRHNA, CDR2 SNTAGT. J was trimmed by 4 bases and V by 0 bases; bases with no gene match: 7. The CDR3 covers 16 residues. Some clones are missing from TCRdb's copy, which holds only in-frame ones; the method was immunoSEQ multiplex PCR. Among 200,000 to 250,000 clones, approximately 86% were seen once, and the ten largest hold 4.5% to 5%. The origin of this receptor is a woman older than 75 with active or convalescent COVID-19. The source material was peripheral blood. V usage is TRBV6-4 and J usage is TRBJ2-5; 8 nucleotides line up with TRBD1. The CDR3 nucleotides are TGTGCCAGCAGTGACTCTCGGACAGGGACGAGAGAGACCCAGTACTTC. Amino acids: CASSDSRTGTRETQYF.